The subject of this entry is one T cell receptor (beta chain). Time point of the sample: pre-sensitization, week 0. Treatment denoted: therapeutic diphenylcyclopropenone sensitization with weekly scalp DPC. This specimen belongs to a study of human T cells and chemical hapten exposure. TCRdb re-analysed the RACE reads in MiXCR, keeping a single row per CDR3 protein. The sample shows 350,000 to 400,000 distinct CDR3 sequences, 4.5% to 5.5% of them seen only once. J lost 1 base, V lost 7 bases, and 10 bases had no gene match. The CDR3 spans 16 residues. CDR1 and CDR2 from the germline V gene are SQVTM and ANQGSEA.

The specimen comprised whole blood, sampled in connection with sensitization to the hapten diphenylcyclopropenone (DPC). V usage is TRBV29-1 and J usage is TRBJ2-3, with 11 bases matching TRBD2. The TCR was taken from a woman aged 50 to 60 with alopecia areata. Some clones in this sample may be carry-over from other donors' samples. The CDR3 here is CSGNPSGRRGTDTQYF. As DNA, the CDR3 is TGCAGCGGCAACCCTAGCGGGAGGAGGGGCACAGATACGCAGTATTTT.